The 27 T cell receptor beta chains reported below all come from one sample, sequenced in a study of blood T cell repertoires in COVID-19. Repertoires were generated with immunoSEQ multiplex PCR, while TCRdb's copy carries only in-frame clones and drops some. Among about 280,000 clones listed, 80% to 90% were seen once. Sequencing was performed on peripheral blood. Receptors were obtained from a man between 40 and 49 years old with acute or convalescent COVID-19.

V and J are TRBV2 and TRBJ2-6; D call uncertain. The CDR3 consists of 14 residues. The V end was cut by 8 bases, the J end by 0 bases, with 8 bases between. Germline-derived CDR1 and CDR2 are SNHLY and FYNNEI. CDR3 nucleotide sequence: TGTGCCAGCGGGCACCTCTCTGGGGCCAACGTCCTGACTTTC. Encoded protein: CASGHLSGANVLTF.

The CDR3 DNA reads as TGTGCCACCAGTGATTCAAGCAACTATGGCTACACCTTC. Residues: CATSDSSNYGYTF. This sequence joins TRBV24-1 and TRBJ1-2; D is ambiguous. Trimming took off 2 bases at V and 2 bases at J, with 5 bases between the two ends. Germline lookup yields CDR1 KGHDR and CDR2 SFDVKD. The CDR3 length is 13 residues.

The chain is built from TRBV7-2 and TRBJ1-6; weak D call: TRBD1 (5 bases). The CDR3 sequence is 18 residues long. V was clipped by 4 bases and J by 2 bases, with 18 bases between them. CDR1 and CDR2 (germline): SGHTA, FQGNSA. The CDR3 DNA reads TGTGCCAGCAGCTCACAAAAATTCACAGGCACCTATAATTCACCCCTCCACTTT. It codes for CASSSQKFTGTYNSPLHF.

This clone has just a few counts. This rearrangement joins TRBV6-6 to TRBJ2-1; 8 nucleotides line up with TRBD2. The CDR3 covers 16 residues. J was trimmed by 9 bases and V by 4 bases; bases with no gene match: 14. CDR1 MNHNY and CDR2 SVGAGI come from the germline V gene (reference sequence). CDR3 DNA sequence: TGTGCCAGCAGTTTGGAGTCGCGGGGGGTGTTTGGTGAGCAGTTCTTC. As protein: CASSLESRGVFGEQFF.

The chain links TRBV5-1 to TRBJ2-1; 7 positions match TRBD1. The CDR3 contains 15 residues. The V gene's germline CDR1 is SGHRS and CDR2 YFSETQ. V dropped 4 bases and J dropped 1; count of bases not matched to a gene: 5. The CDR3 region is CASSKTGESYNEQFF. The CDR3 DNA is TGCGCCAGCAGCAAAACAGGGGAGTCCTACAATGAGCAGTTCTTC.

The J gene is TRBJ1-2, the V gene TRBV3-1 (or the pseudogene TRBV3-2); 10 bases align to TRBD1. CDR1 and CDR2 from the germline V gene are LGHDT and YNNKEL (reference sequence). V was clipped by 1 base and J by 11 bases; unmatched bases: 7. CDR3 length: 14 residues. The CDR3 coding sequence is TGTGCCAGCAGCCAAGGCACGGACAGGGGGGGATACACCTTC. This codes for CASSQGTDRGGYTF.

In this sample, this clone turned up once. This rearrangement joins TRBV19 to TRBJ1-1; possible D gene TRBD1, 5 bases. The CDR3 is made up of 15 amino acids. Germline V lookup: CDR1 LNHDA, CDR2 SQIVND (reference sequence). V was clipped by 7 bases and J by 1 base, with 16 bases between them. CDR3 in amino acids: CASTRAIKPNTEAFF. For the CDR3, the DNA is TGTGCCAGTACCAGGGCAATCAAACCGAACACTGAAGCTTTCTTT.

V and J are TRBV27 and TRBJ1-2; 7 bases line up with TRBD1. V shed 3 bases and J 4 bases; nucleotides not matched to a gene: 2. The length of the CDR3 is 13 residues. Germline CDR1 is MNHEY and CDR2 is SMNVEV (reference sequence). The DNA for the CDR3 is TGTGCCAGCAGTTTGGCAGGGGGCTATGGCTACACCTTC. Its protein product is CASSLAGGYGYTF.

The CDR3 protein is CATSRDRAGNTIYF. The CDR3 DNA follows: TGTGCCACCAGCAGAGACAGGGCTGGAAACACCATATATTTT. The V and J genes are TRBV15 and TRBJ1-3; D might be TRBD1 (5 bases). The V gene lost 0 bases and the J gene lost 2 bases, with 5 bases spanning the gap. This CDR3 comprises 14 residues. Germline lookup yields CDR1 LNHNV and CDR2 YYDKDF (reference sequence).

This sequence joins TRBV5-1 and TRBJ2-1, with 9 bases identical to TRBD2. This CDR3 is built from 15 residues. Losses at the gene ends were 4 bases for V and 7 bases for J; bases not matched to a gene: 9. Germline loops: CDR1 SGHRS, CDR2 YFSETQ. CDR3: CASSARGGRWNEQFF. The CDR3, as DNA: TGCGCCAGCAGCGCGCGGGGGGGCCGTTGGAATGAGCAGTTCTTC.

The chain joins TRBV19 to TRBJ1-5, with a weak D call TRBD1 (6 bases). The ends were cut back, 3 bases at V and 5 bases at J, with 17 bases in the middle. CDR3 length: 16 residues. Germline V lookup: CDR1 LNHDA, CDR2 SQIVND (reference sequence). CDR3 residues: CASSMYPAGAHQPQHF. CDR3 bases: TGTGCCAGTAGTATGTACCCGGCAGGGGCACATCAGCCCCAGCATTTT. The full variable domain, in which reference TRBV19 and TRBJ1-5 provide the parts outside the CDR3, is DGGITQSPKYLFRKEGQNVTLSCEQNLNHDAMYWYRQDPGQGLRLIYYSQIVNDFQKGDIAEGYSVSREKKESFPLTVTSAQKNPTAFYLCASSMYPAGAHQPQHFGDGTRLSIL.

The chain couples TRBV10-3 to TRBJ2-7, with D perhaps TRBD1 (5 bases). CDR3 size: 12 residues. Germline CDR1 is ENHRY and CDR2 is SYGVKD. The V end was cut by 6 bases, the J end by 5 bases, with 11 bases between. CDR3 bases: TGTGCCATCAGCAGGGTACTCGACGAGCAGTACTTC. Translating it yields CAISRVLDEQYF.

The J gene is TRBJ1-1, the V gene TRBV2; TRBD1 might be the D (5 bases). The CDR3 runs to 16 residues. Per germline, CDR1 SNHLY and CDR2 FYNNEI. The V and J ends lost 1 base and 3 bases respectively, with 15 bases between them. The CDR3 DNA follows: TGTGCCAGCAGTGAAGGGACACCACCCGTGGACACTGAAGCTTTCTTT. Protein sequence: CASSEGTPPVDTEAFF.

CDR3 sequence: CASSWTSGNTGELFF. The CDR3 DNA is TGCGCCAGCAGCTGGACTAGCGGTAACACCGGGGAGCTGTTTTTT. The rearrangement joins TRBV5-1 to TRBJ2-2; 10 bases agree with TRBD2. Germline V gives CDR1 SGHRS, CDR2 YFSETQ. The CDR3 is 15 amino acids. V dropped 3 bases and J dropped 2; count of bases not matched to a gene: 1.

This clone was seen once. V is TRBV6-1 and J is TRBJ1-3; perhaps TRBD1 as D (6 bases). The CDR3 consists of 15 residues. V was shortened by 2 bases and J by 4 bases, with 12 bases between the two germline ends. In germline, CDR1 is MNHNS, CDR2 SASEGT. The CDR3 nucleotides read TGTGCCAGCAGTGAAACAGGGAGGGCCGGAAACACCATATATTTT. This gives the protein CASSETGRAGNTIYF.

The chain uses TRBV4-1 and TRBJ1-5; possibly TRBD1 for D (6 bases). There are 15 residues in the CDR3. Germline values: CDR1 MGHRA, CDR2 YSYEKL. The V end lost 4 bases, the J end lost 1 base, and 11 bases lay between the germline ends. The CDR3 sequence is CASSLSQGSNQPQHF. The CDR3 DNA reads TGCGCCAGCAGCCTTTCGCAGGGGAGCAATCAGCCCCAGCATTTT.

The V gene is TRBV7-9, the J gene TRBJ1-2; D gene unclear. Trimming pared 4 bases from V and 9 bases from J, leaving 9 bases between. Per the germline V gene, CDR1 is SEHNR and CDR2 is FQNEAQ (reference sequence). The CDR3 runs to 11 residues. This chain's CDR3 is CASSSTLSYTF. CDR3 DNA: TGTGCCAGCAGCTCCACACTAAGCTACACCTTC.

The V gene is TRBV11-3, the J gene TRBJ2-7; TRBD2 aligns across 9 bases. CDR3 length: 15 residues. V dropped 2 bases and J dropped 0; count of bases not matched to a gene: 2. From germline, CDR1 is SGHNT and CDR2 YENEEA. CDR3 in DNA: TGTGCCAGCAGCTTAAGCGGGGGGAGCTCCTACGAGCAGTACTTC. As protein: CASSLSGGSSYEQYF.

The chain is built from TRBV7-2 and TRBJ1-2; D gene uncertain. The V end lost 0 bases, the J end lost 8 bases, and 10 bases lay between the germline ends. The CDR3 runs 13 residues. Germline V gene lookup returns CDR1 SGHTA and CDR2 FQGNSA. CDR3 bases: TGTGCCAGCAGCTTAGCGGGCGGGTCCGGCTACACCTTC. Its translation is CASSLAGGSGYTF.

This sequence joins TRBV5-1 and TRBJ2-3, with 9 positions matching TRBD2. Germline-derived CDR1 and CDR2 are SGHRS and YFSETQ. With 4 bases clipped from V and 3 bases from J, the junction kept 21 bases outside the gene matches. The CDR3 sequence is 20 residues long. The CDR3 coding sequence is TGCGCCAGCAGCCTTCAACCTAGCGGGGCCGCAGGTGGTTGGACAGATACGCAGTATTTT. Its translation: CASSLQPSGAAGGWTDTQYF.

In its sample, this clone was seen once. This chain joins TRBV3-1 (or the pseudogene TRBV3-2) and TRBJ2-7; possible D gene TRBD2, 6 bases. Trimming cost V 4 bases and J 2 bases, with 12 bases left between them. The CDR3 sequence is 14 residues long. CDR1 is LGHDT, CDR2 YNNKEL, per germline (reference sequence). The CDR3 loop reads CASSPRGLTYEQYF. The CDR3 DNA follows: TGTGCCAGCAGCCCTCGGGGGTTAACCTACGAGCAGTACTTC.

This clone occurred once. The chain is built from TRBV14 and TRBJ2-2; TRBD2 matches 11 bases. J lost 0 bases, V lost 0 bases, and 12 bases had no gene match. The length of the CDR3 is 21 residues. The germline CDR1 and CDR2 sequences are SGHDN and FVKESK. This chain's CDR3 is CASSQEAGLAGPGANTGELFF. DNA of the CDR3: TGTGCCAGCAGCCAAGAGGCTGGACTAGCGGGCCCAGGCGCGAACACCGGGGAGCTGTTTTTT. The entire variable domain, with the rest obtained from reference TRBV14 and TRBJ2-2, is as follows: EAGVTQFPSHSVIEKGQTVTLRCDPISGHDNLYWYRRVMGKEIKFLLHFVKESKQDESGMPNNRFLAERTGGTYSTLKVQPAELEDSGVYFCASSQEAGLAGPGANTGELFFGEGSRLTVL.

The CDR3 coding sequence is TGTGCCAGCCGAAGACAACAGGGGGCTCATCAGCCCCAGCATTTT. Residues: CASRRQQGAHQPQHF. This chain joins TRBV6-5 and TRBJ1-5; 9 bases map to TRBD1. After removal of 8 bases from V and 5 bases from J, the junction contained 10 bases not matched to a gene. There are 15 residues in the CDR3. Looked up from germline, CDR1 is MNHEY and CDR2 is SVGAGI.

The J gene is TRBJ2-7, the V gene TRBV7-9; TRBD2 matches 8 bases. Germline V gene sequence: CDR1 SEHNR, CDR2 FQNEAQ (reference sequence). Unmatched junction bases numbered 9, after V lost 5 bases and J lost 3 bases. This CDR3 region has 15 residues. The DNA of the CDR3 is TGTGCCAGCAGCCGGGCGGGGGGTTCAGGCTACGAGCAGTACTTC. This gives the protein CASSRAGGSGYEQYF.

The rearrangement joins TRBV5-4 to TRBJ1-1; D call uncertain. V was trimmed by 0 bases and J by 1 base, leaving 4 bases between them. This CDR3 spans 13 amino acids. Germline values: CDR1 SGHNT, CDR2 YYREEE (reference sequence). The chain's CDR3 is CASSLAGNTEAFF. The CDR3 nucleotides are TGTGCCAGCAGCTTGGCCGGGAACACTGAAGCTTTCTTT. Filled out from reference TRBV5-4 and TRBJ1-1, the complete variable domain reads ETGVTQSPTHLIKTRGQQVTLRCSSQSGHNTVSWYQQALGQGPQFIFQYYREEENGRGNFPPRFSGLQFPNYSSELNVNALELDDSALYLCASSLAGNTEAFFGQGTRLTVV.

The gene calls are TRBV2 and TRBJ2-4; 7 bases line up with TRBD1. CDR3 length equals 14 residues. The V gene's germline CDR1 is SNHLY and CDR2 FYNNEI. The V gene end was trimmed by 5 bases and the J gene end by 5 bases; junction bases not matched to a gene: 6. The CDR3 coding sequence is TGTGCCAGCAGTCCGGGACAGACCCAAAACATTCAGTACTTC. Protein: CASSPGQTQNIQYF.

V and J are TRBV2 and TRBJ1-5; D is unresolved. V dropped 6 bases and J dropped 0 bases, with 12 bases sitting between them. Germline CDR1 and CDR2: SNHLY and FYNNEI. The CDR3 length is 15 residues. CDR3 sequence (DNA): TGTGCCAGCAGCGCAGGAATATTTAGCAATCAGCCCCAGCATTTT. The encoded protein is CASSAGIFSNQPQHF.